A selection of T cell receptor beta chains follows, all from one sample in a study of cytomegalovirus exposure and HLA in healthy donors. Generated by immunoSEQ multiplex PCR, the TCRdb table keeps only in-frame clones and is missing some. The sample records roughly 200,000 clones, over 65% being singletons. Sequences were obtained from PBMCs. These TCRs come from a middle-aged man in good health and CMV-seropositive. Both conserved end residues are part of each CDR3.

j_gene | v_gene | CDR3aa
TRBJ2-7 | TRBV2 | CASNPQGKDYEQYF
TRBJ2-3 | TRBV5-1 | CASSPGLAGGIDTQYF
TRBJ2-3 | TRBV7-9 | CASSPSGGSGADTQYF
TRBJ1-5 | TRBV27 | CASRKLRDRNQPQHF
TRBJ2-7 | TRBV6-5 | CASRDSSYEQYF
TRBJ2-2 | TRBV1 | CTSSEGGQGNTGELFF
TRBJ1-3 | TRBV7-2 | CASSLLGSGAGNTIYF
TRBJ2-1 | TRBV19 | CASSIAGGSYFYNEQFF
TRBJ2-7 | TRBV19 | CASNLVAGGPYEQYF
TRBJ1-5 | TRBV27 | CASSPWSGNQPQHF
TRBJ2-3 | TRBV7-3 | CASSRTRSTDTQYF
TRBJ2-1 | TRBV4-3 | CASSQKLAGGLDEQFF
TRBJ2-7 | TRBV6-1 | CASSTSRDRIYEQYF
TRBJ2-7 | TRBV5-1 | CASSLGQGDYEQYF
TRBJ2-1 | TRBV5-1 | CASSLWGQSSYNEQFF
TRBJ2-1 | TRBV11-3 | CASSIAGTGALNEQFF
TRBJ1-2 | TRBV9 | CASSVGRSGGYTF
TRBJ1-5 | TRBV7-3 | CASSLAGTDRQPQHF
TRBJ1-3 | TRBV9 | CASRSSSGNTIYF
TRBJ2-2 | TRBV28 | CASTRGTGELFF
TRBJ2-5 | TRBV10-2 | CASSESIAGELETQYF
TRBJ2-5 | TRBV28 | CASSYQGARETQYF
TRBJ1-2 | TRBV19 | CASSPGDLNYGYTF
TRBJ2-1 | TRBV6-5 | CASSYSGLATYNEQFF
TRBJ1-2 | TRBV5-4 | CASSPGGRNYGYTF
TRBJ2-6 | TRBV7-8 | CASSLASLTSGRAGANVLTF
TRBJ2-5 | TRBV28 | CAGGKGTEAETQYF
TRBJ2-1 | TRBV14 | CASREGLAGDEQFF
TRBJ2-3 | TRBV14 | CASSASGGTDTQYF
TRBJ2-5 | TRBV5-6 | CASSRGETQYF
TRBJ2-3 | TRBV2 | CASSFKRGGGTDTQYF
TRBJ2-5 | TRBV2 | CASSEELSLETQYF
TRBJ2-5 | TRBV6-1 | CASRKGTAYETQYF
TRBJ2-2 | TRBV19 | CASRSGITNTGELFF
TRBJ2-7 | TRBV5-1 | CASSLQGDIGYEQYF
TRBJ2-1 | TRBV27 | CASSVEPYYNEQFF
TRBJ2-7 | TRBV19 | CASSILDSYEQYF
TRBJ1-1 | TRBV27 | CASSLGTKNVAEAFF
TRBJ2-7 | TRBV28 | CASSIQGGAGGQYF
TRBJ1-2 | TRBV5-1 | CASSLGQEGIGYTF
TRBJ2-3 | TRBV28 | CASPPLGGASDTQYF
TRBJ1-4 | TRBV6-6 | CASGADSWNEKLFF